These 32 T cell receptor beta chains were all obtained from the same sample, sequenced in a study of cytomegalovirus exposure and HLA in healthy donors. Some clones are missing from TCRdb's copy, which holds only in-frame ones; the method was immunoSEQ multiplex PCR. Among roughly 98,000 clones listed, more than 85% were seen once. The sample was PBMCs. These receptors were obtained from a man younger than 30 in good health and CMV-seropositive.

V usage is TRBV19 and J usage is TRBJ1-1; 8 bases map to TRBD1. Looked up from germline, CDR1 is LNHDA and CDR2 is SQIVND (reference sequence). This CDR3 has 13 amino acids. V lost 6 bases and J lost 4; bases outside the gene matches: 4. CDR3 in amino acids: CASRPGTGTEAFF. CDR3 coding DNA: TGTGCCAGTAGGCCCGGGACAGGCACTGAAGCTTTCTTT. The full variable domain, in which reference TRBV19 and TRBJ1-1 provide the parts outside the CDR3, is DGGITQSPKYLFRKEGQNVTLSCEQNLNHDAMYWYRQDPGQGLRLIYYSQIVNDFQKGDIAEGYSVSREKKESFPLTVTSAQKNPTAFYLCASRPGTGTEAFFGQGTRLTVV.

The chain recombines TRBV7-8 with TRBJ1-5, with 12 bases lining up with TRBD1. V lost 3 bases, J lost 0 bases, and 15 bases stayed unmatched. The CDR3 runs 21 residues. Looked up from germline, CDR1 is SGHVS and CDR2 is FQNEAQ. CDR3 protein: CASSFPTTGTGGDLSNQPQHF. CDR3 DNA: TGTGCCAGCAGCTTTCCCACGACAGGGACAGGGGGCGATCTTAGCAATCAGCCCCAGCATTTT.

The chain is built from TRBV6-6 and TRBJ1-1; D possibly corresponds to TRBD1 (6 bases). The ends were cut back, 5 bases at V and 8 bases at J, with 15 bases in the middle. The V gene's germline CDR1 is MNHNY and CDR2 SVGAGI (reference sequence). CDR3 length equals 13 residues. The DNA for the CDR3 is TGTGCCAGCAGTCAACTTAGGGGGTTGGAAGCTTTCTTT. Protein product: CASSQLRGLEAFF.

This chain connects TRBV7-9 to TRBJ1-5, with TRBD1 identical over 12 bases. CDR1 is SEHNR, CDR2 FQNEAQ, per germline (reference sequence). The CDR3 consists of 16 residues. Trimming took 5 bases from V and 4 from J; bases not matched to a gene: 6. The CDR3 is CASSPGQGAENQPQHF. For the CDR3, the DNA is TGTGCCAGCAGCCCGGGACAGGGGGCTGAGAATCAGCCCCAGCATTTT.

V gene TRBV19 combines with J gene TRBJ2-3; 8 nucleotides match TRBD2. The CDR3 is 14 amino acids. J was trimmed by 4 bases and V by 6 bases; bases with no gene match: 6. In germline, CDR1 is LNHDA, CDR2 SQIVND (reference sequence). The CDR3 loop is CASSGGGRADTQYF. The CDR3 coding sequence is TGTGCCAGTAGCGGGGGGGGGCGCGCAGATACGCAGTATTTT. Drawing the rest from reference TRBV19 and TRBJ2-3, the complete variable domain is DGGITQSPKYLFRKEGQNVTLSCEQNLNHDAMYWYRQDPGQGLRLIYYSQIVNDFQKGDIAEGYSVSREKKESFPLTVTSAQKNPTAFYLCASSGGGRADTQYFGPGTRLTVL.

In DNA form, the CDR3 reads TGTGCCAGCAGCTTGGAGGGTGGGAATTCACCCCTCCACTTT. The encoded protein is CASSLEGGNSPLHF. The gene calls are TRBV11-3 and TRBJ1-6; D ambiguous. The CDR3 is made up of 14 amino acids. Germline V CDR1 and CDR2: SGHNT, YENEEA. V was trimmed by 3 bases and J by 7 bases, leaving 10 bases between them.

V is TRBV18 and J is TRBJ2-1; 7 bases agree with TRBD2. The CDR3 is made up of 14 amino acids. Per germline, CDR1 KGHSH and CDR2 LQKENI. After removal of 1 base from V and 9 bases from J, the junction contained 6 bases not matched to a gene. CDR3 in amino acids: CASSPRTSVTEQFF. The DNA for the CDR3 is TGTGCCAGCTCACCACGGACTAGTGTTACTGAGCAGTTCTTC. Together with reference TRBV18 and TRBJ2-1, the CDR3 gives the full variable domain: NAGVMQNPRHLVRRRGQEARLRCSPMKGHSHVYWYRQLPEEGLKFMVYLQKENIIDESGMPKERFSAEFPKEGPSILRIQQVVRGDSAAYFCASSPRTSVTEQFFGPGTRLTVL.

This chain uses TRBV15 with TRBJ1-5; weak D call: TRBD1 (5 bases). Trimming took 0 bases from V and 7 from J, leaving 10 bases between them. This CDR3 has 14 amino acids. The germline CDR1 and CDR2 sequences are LNHNV and YYDKDF (reference sequence). The CDR3 region has the DNA TGTGCCACCAGCAGAGATCTGGGGGGACAGCCCCAGCATTTT. Amino acid sequence: CATSRDLGGQPQHF.

The rearrangement links TRBV9 to TRBJ1-1, with D unclear. This CDR3 is 16 amino acids long. Germline CDR1 SGDLS, CDR2 YYNGEE. The germline V and J ends were trimmed by 0 bases and 0 bases, with 12 bases remaining between them. The CDR3 DNA reads as TGTGCCAGCAGCGTAGTCGCGAGTGAACTGAACACTGAAGCTTTCTTT. It codes for CASSVVASELNTEAFF.

This rearrangement joins TRBV28 to TRBJ1-1; D not resolved. The length of the CDR3 is 13 residues. Trimming cost V 4 bases and J 11 bases, with 17 bases left between them. Germline CDR1 MDHEN, CDR2 SYDVKM. The CDR3 DNA follows: TGTGCCAGCAGTTCCACTCCATCTTGGTTTGCTTTCTTT. As protein: CASSSTPSWFAFF.

The chain couples TRBV27 to TRBJ2-7, with TRBD1 identical over 10 bases. Germline values: CDR1 MNHEY, CDR2 SMNVEV (reference sequence). V shed 6 bases and J 3 bases; nucleotides not matched to a gene: 5. The CDR3 totals 14 residues. CDR3 sequence (DNA): TGTGCCAGCAGACCCGGGACAGGGGACTACGAGCAGTACTTC. It codes for CASRPGTGDYEQYF.

The rearrangement uses TRBV6-5 and TRBJ2-7; D might be TRBD1 (6 bases). V was cut by 0 bases and J by 3 bases, with 9 bases left in between. Germline V gene sequence: CDR1 MNHEY, CDR2 SVGAGI. There are 14 residues in the CDR3. This CDR3 reads CASSYSTGFYEQYF. Here the CDR3 DNA reads TGTGCCAGCAGTTACTCCACAGGGTTCTACGAGCAGTACTTC.

This chain links TRBV11-3 with TRBJ2-7; perhaps TRBD2 as D (5 bases). From germline, CDR1 is SGHNT and CDR2 YENEEA. V was cut by 5 bases and J by 7 bases, with 12 bases left in between. This CDR3 is built from 12 residues. Written as DNA, the CDR3 is TGTGCCAGCAGCCCTCGCGGCGGGGAGCAGTACTTC. Amino acid sequence: CASSPRGGEQYF.

This clone was seen only a few times. The chain links TRBV19 to TRBJ1-2, with 7 bases fitting TRBD1. The CDR3 is made up of 12 amino acids. Germline loops: CDR1 LNHDA, CDR2 SQIVND (reference sequence). With V trimmed by 10 bases and J by 8 bases, 10 bases remained unmatched. The CDR3 region has the DNA TGTGCCACTTCACAGGGGTCGGGCGGCTACACCTTC. Its protein is CATSQGSGGYTF.

This chain uses TRBV15 with TRBJ1-2; 7 bases align to TRBD1. Germline V CDR1 and CDR2: LNHNV, YYDKDF (reference sequence). V shed 0 bases and J 2 bases; nucleotides not matched to a gene: 9. There are 17 residues in the CDR3. CDR3 loop: CATSRERLGGENYGYTF. In DNA, the CDR3 is TGTGCCACCAGCAGAGAACGGCTAGGGGGCGAAAACTATGGCTACACCTTC.

The genes are TRBV7-2 and TRBJ1-1; 7 nucleotides match TRBD1. V dropped 2 bases and J dropped 4; count of bases not matched to a gene: 7. The CDR3 extends over 15 amino acids. CDR1 is SGHTA and CDR2 is FQGNSA in the germline V gene. Here the CDR3 DNA reads TGTGCCAGCAGCTTATCTCAGGGGGTCTCCACTGAAGCTTTCTTT. Its protein is CASSLSQGVSTEAFF.

The chain recombines TRBV5-6 with TRBJ2-5, with 13 bases aligning to TRBD2. The germline CDR1 and CDR2 sequences are SGHDT and YYEEEE. V lost 0 bases and J lost 4; bases outside the gene matches: 3. This CDR3 has 16 residues. CDR3 in amino acids: CASSLELAGGGETQYF. CDR3 in DNA: TGTGCCAGCAGCTTGGAACTAGCGGGGGGGGGAGAGACCCAGTACTTC.

The V and J genes are TRBV9 and TRBJ1-1, with D perhaps TRBD1 (6 bases). V lost 0 bases and J 5 bases, leaving 11 bases between the germline ends. This CDR3 is built from 14 residues. Germline loops: CDR1 SGDLS, CDR2 YYNGEE. In DNA form, the CDR3 reads TGTGCCAGCAGCGTAGTTCAGGGGATGACTGAAGCTTTCTTT. This sequence encodes CASSVVQGMTEAFF. The variable domain in full, completed from reference TRBV9 and TRBJ1-1, reads DSGVTQTPKHLITATGQRVTLRCSPRSGDLSVYWYQQSLDQGLQFLIQYYNGEERAKGNILERFSAQQFPDLHSELNLSSLELGDSALYFCASSVVQGMTEAFFGQGTRLTVV.

This rearrangement joins TRBV4-1 to TRBJ2-7; D may be TRBD1 (6 bases). Per germline, CDR1 MGHRA and CDR2 YSYEKL. V was trimmed by 4 bases and J by 0 bases, leaving 13 bases between them. The CDR3 totals 15 residues. The CDR3 DNA reads TGCGCCAGCAGCCGAACAGGGACAACCTCCTACGAGCAGTACTTC. Amino acids: CASSRTGTTSYEQYF.

This chain links TRBV28 with TRBJ1-1; no definite D call. Trimming shortened V by 5 bases and J by 0 bases, and 4 bases separated the two germline ends. Germline assignment: CDR1 MDHEN and CDR2 SYDVKM. This CDR3 has 12 residues. The CDR3 DNA sequence: TGTGCCAGCAGTAACATGAACACTGAAGCTTTCTTT. Its translation: CASSNMNTEAFF. The entire variable domain, with the rest obtained from reference TRBV28 and TRBJ1-1, is as follows: DVKVTQSSRYLVKRTGEKVFLECVQDMDHENMFWYRQDPGLGLRLIYFSYDVKMKEKGDIPEGYSVSREKKERFSLILESASTNQTSMYLCASSNMNTEAFFGQGTRLTVV.

V is TRBV27 and J is TRBJ2-7, with 9 bases aligning to TRBD2. The V segment lost 3 bases and the J segment 6 bases; nucleotides outside the gene matches: 3. The germline CDR1 and CDR2 sequences are MNHEY and SMNVEV (reference sequence). The CDR3 sequence is 13 residues long. Written as DNA, the CDR3 is TGTGCCAGCAGTTTTAGCGGGAGTTTCGAGCAGTACTTC. This gives the protein CASSFSGSFEQYF.

The chain couples TRBV2 to TRBJ1-4, with 7 bases lining up with TRBD1. The junction had 2 bases not matched to a gene; V was cut back by 6 bases and J by 10 bases. The CDR3 totals 11 residues. Germline-derived CDR1 and CDR2 are SNHLY and FYNNEI. CDR3 in DNA: TGTGCCAGCAGAGAGGGGGCAAAACTGTTTTTT. Translation gives CASREGAKLFF.

This clone was picked up one time. The chain uses TRBV11-2 and TRBJ2-1, with no clear D. The V gene lost 1 base and the J gene lost 2 bases, with 15 bases spanning the gap. The CDR3 length is 17 residues. The germline gives CDR1 SGHAT, CDR2 FQNNGV. The CDR3 DNA sequence: TGTGCCAGCAGCTTAGCTTCAGGCTCGGCCGCCTACAATGAGCAGTTCTTC. It encodes CASSLASGSAAYNEQFF.

This chain uses TRBV5-6 with TRBJ2-3, with D possibly being TRBD1 (5 bases). Trimming took 1 base from V and 0 from J, leaving 12 bases between them. This CDR3 region has 16 residues. Germline CDR1 SGHDT, CDR2 YYEEEE. Written as DNA, the CDR3 is TGTGCCAGCAGCTTGTTTCGCAGGGTCAGCACAGATACGCAGTATTTT. This sequence encodes CASSLFRRVSTDTQYF.

This sequence joins TRBV7-8 and TRBJ1-1; 11 nucleotides line up with TRBD1. CDR3 length: 13 amino acids. Germline trimming cut 4 bases from V and 6 bases from J; bases unmatched to any gene: 1. The V gene's germline CDR1 is SGHVS and CDR2 FQNEAQ. CDR3 residues: CASSWGQGAEAFF. Here the CDR3 DNA reads TGTGCCAGCAGCTGGGGACAGGGGGCTGAAGCTTTCTTT.

This sequence joins TRBV19 and TRBJ1-1; 7 nucleotides align to TRBD1. The CDR3 is 13 residues long. Per the germline V gene, CDR1 is LNHDA and CDR2 is SQIVND (reference sequence). Trimming removed 4 bases from V and 4 bases from J; junction bases left unmatched: 3. The CDR3 here is CASSKGAGTEAFF. The CDR3 nucleotides read TGTGCCAGTAGTAAGGGGGCCGGCACTGAAGCTTTCTTT.

This rearrangement joins TRBV7-2 to TRBJ2-2; possibly TRBD1 for D (5 bases). Germline CDR1 SGHTA, CDR2 FQGNSA. The V gene lost 2 bases and the J gene lost 7 bases, with 11 bases spanning the gap. The CDR3 covers 14 residues. DNA of the CDR3: TGTGCCAGCAGCTTACAGGGAATTGACGGGGAGCTGTTTTTT. Its translation: CASSLQGIDGELFF.

The chain combines TRBV7-2 with TRBJ2-7; 10 bases fit TRBD2. The V segment lost 5 bases and the J segment 6 bases; nucleotides outside the gene matches: 7. CDR1 and CDR2 (germline): SGHTA, FQGNSA. The CDR3 has 14 amino acids. CDR3 amino acids: CASSLGTSVGEQYF. The DNA for the CDR3 is TGTGCCAGCAGCCTAGGGACTAGCGTCGGCGAGCAGTACTTC. The complete variable domain, with remaining parts taken from reference TRBV7-2 and TRBJ2-7, reads GAGVSQSPSNKVTEKGKDVELRCDPISGHTALYWYRQSLGQGLEFLIYFQGNSAPDKSGLPSDRFSAERTGGSVSTLTIQRTQQEDSAVYLCASSLGTSVGEQYFGPGTRLTVT.

V is TRBV25-1 and J is TRBJ2-5, with D unresolved. CDR3 size: 11 residues. The ends were cut back, 6 bases at V and 11 bases at J, with 13 bases in the middle. Per germline, CDR1 MGHDK and CDR2 SYGVNS. The DNA for the CDR3 is TGTGCCAGCAGCCCTGCGTCCGAACAGTACTTC. This gives the protein CASSPASEQYF.

The chain carries TRBV4-2 and TRBJ2-3; 7 bases fit TRBD2. Trimming removed 0 bases from V and 4 bases from J; junction bases left unmatched: 7. This CDR3 has 16 amino acids. Germline V gene sequence: CDR1 LGHNA, CDR2 YNFKEQ. CDR3 nucleotide sequence: TGTGCCAGCAGCCAAGATGCGGGGGTACGAGCAGATACGCAGTATTTT. It codes for CASSQDAGVRADTQYF.

This clone was recorded only once. This chain connects TRBV6-1 to TRBJ1-1; D remains ambiguous. Germline values: CDR1 MNHNS, CDR2 SASEGT. The CDR3 extends over 13 amino acids. V was pared by 2 bases and J by 3 bases, with 7 bases between. The CDR3 protein is CASSENTDTEAFF. CDR3 nucleotide sequence: TGTGCCAGCAGTGAAAATACAGACACTGAAGCTTTCTTT.

This chain uses TRBV19 with TRBJ2-3; 8 bases agree with TRBD2. The CDR3 has 15 residues. With 9 bases clipped from V and 0 bases from J, the junction kept 8 bases outside the gene matches. The V gene's germline CDR1 is LNHDA and CDR2 SQIVND (reference sequence). The CDR3 loop reads CASGVSGGSTDTQYF. CDR3 nucleotides: TGTGCCAGCGGCGTAAGCGGGGGTAGCACAGATACGCAGTATTTT. The variable domain in full, completed from reference TRBV19 and TRBJ2-3, reads DGGITQSPKYLFRKEGQNVTLSCEQNLNHDAMYWYRQDPGQGLRLIYYSQIVNDFQKGDIAEGYSVSREKKESFPLTVTSAQKNPTAFYLCASGVSGGSTDTQYFGPGTRLTVL.